The source of this T cell receptor beta chain is a study of cytomegalovirus exposure and HLA in healthy donors. As for this clone: What it binds is unknown.

The V gene's germline CDR1 is WNHNN and CDR2 SYGVQD (reference sequence). V lost 5 bases and J 1 base, leaving 11 bases between the germline ends. The CDR3 is 14 residues long. The PCR ran on 60 Vbeta and 13 Jbeta primers. TCRdb keeps only in-frame clones here, not all; method: immunoSEQ multiplex PCR. The sample holds more than 90,000 clones, around three fifths seen once. Study-wide points: Highly shared variants forming one cluster were likely a sequencing artifact. Across HLA loci, a later analysis found differing TCR association rates, with DRB1 most and HLA-C fewest. A later analysis linked a missense variant in DCLRE1C to the trimming of TCR beta V and J genes.

The gene calls are TRBV10-1 and TRBJ2-5, with D possibly TRBD1 on 5 matching bases. The origin of this receptor is a boy younger than 18 in good health and CMV-seropositive. The sequencing sample was made of PBMCs. The CDR3 coding sequence is TGCGCCAGCAGTAGCCCAGGGTCCCAAGAGACCCAGTACTTC. It yields the protein CASSSPGSQETQYF.